These 32 T cell receptor beta chains came from one sample sequenced in a study of blood T cell repertoires in COVID-19. Here immunoSEQ multiplex PCR was the method, and the copy in TCRdb shows in-frame clones only, minus some. This table has approximately 240,000 clones, less than 85% appearing once. Sample: peripheral blood. The receptors were gathered from a woman of 80 years or more with active or convalescent COVID-19.

This rearrangement joins TRBV11-2 to TRBJ2-7, with 9 bases matching TRBD1. Germline CDR1 SGHAT, CDR2 FQNNGV. V was pared by 2 bases and J by 3 bases, with 5 bases of the junction left unmatched. The CDR3 has 15 amino acids. The CDR3 protein is CASSLRDRVGYEQYF. For the CDR3, the DNA is TGTGCCAGCAGCTTAAGGGACAGGGTTGGCTACGAGCAGTACTTC.

In its sample, this clone was seen a few times. This chain links TRBV9 with TRBJ2-2, with a possible D match to TRBD2 (6 bases). Germline V gives CDR1 SGDLS, CDR2 YYNGEE. This CDR3 is 18 amino acids long. The V end lost 0 bases, the J end lost 2 bases, and 17 bases lay between the germline ends. Here the CDR3 reads CASSVVDPGAHNTGELFF. The CDR3, as DNA: TGTGCCAGCAGCGTAGTTGACCCGGGAGCCCATAACACCGGGGAGCTGTTTTTT.

The chain couples TRBV6-5 to TRBJ2-7; TRBD2 matches 8 bases. Trimming at V came to 6 bases and at J to 4 bases, leaving 8 bases not matched to a gene. The CDR3 totals 14 residues. CDR1 MNHEY and CDR2 SVGAGI come from the germline V gene. CDR3 protein: CASRSTGGGYEQYF. The CDR3 DNA is TGTGCCAGCAGATCAACGGGAGGGGGGTACGAGCAGTACTTC.

The V call is TRBV6-5, the J call TRBJ2-6; D gene uncertain. V was pared by 0 bases and J by 0 bases, with 3 bases between. This CDR3 has 15 amino acids. From germline, CDR1 is MNHEY and CDR2 SVGAGI. CDR3 protein: CASSYSLSGANVLTF. As DNA, the CDR3 is TGTGCCAGCAGTTACTCTCTCTCTGGGGCCAACGTCCTGACTTTC.

V and J are TRBV6-5 and TRBJ2-7, with 11 positions matching TRBD1. The germline CDR1 and CDR2 sequences are MNHEY and SVGAGI. This CDR3 is 14 amino acids long. V lost 6 bases and J lost 3; bases outside the gene matches: 4. CDR3 sequence: CASRRGQGVYEQYF. CDR3 nucleotide sequence: TGTGCCAGCAGGAGGGGACAGGGGGTCTACGAGCAGTACTTC.

The rearrangement joins TRBV4-1 to TRBJ2-1; TRBD1 might be the D (5 bases). The V and J ends lost 0 bases and 5 bases respectively, with 14 bases between them. Germline V gives CDR1 MGHRA, CDR2 YSYEKL. CDR3 size: 16 residues. CDR3 protein: CASSQDTRDLHNEQFF. The DNA for the CDR3 is TGCGCCAGCAGCCAAGACACCAGGGATCTGCACAATGAGCAGTTCTTC.

This clone was seen only once. This chain joins TRBV11-3 and TRBJ1-5; 7 positions match TRBD1. CDR1 is SGHNT, CDR2 YENEEA, per germline. CDR3 size: 11 residues. Trimming removed 3 bases from V and 16 bases from J; junction bases left unmatched: 6. The CDR3 DNA reads as TGTGCCAGCAGCTTTTCCGGGACAGACCATTTT. Protein: CASSFSGTDHF.

The chain recombines TRBV25-1 with TRBJ1-2; TRBD1 aligns across 7 bases. Germline V gene sequence: CDR1 MGHDK, CDR2 SYGVNS. The V segment lost 2 bases and the J segment 6 bases; nucleotides outside the gene matches: 3. CDR3 size: 13 residues. This chain's CDR3 is CASSEGTVHGYTF. Written as DNA, the CDR3 is TGTGCCAGCAGTGAAGGGACAGTCCATGGCTACACCTTC.

This chain joins TRBV27 and TRBJ1-2; D call uncertain. V lost 6 bases and J lost 0, with 20 bases in between. Germline V gives CDR1 MNHEY, CDR2 SMNVEV (reference sequence). The CDR3 has 17 amino acids. The CDR3 region is CASSIDGVGGANYGYTF. In DNA, the CDR3 is TGTGCCAGCAGCATTGATGGTGTCGGAGGAGCTAACTATGGCTACACCTTC.

The chain links TRBV6-4 to TRBJ1-6, with unresolved D. From germline, CDR1 is MRHNA and CDR2 SNTAGT. Trimming took 6 bases from V and 0 from J, leaving 12 bases between them. The CDR3 consists of 16 residues. Here the CDR3 DNA reads TGTGCCAGCAGGCAAGGCGGGAGCTCCTATAATTCACCCCTCCACTTT. Translation gives CASRQGGSSYNSPLHF.

The J gene is TRBJ2-1, the V gene TRBV5-1; no clear D gene. The CDR3 covers 12 residues. CDR1 SGHRS and CDR2 YFSETQ come from the germline V gene. Trimming took 1 base from V and 11 from J, leaving 10 bases between them. CDR3 in amino acids: CASSLSGRQQFF. The CDR3 DNA is TGCGCCAGCAGCTTGTCAGGAAGGCAGCAGTTCTTC.

V gene TRBV12-3 or TRBV12-4 combines with J gene TRBJ1-5; D uncertain. CDR3 length: 13 amino acids. The V and J ends lost 5 bases and 11 bases respectively, with 16 bases between them. In nucleotides, the CDR3 is TGTGCCAGCAGTCCCGGAGGGCGTTACGCCCAGCATTTT. It encodes CASSPGGRYAQHF.

This clone was seen just once. V is TRBV19 and J is TRBJ1-6, with D unclear. Trimming stripped 6 bases from V and 0 bases from J, with 9 bases between. This CDR3 is built from 15 residues. CDR1 and CDR2 (germline): LNHDA, SQIVND (reference sequence). The DNA of the CDR3 is TGTGCCAGTAGGGGAGGGAGCTCCTATAATTCACCCCTCCACTTT. Translation gives CASRGGSSYNSPLHF. Supplemented by reference TRBV19 and TRBJ1-6, the full variable domain reads DGGITQSPKYLFRKEGQNVTLSCEQNLNHDAMYWYRQDPGQGLRLIYYSQIVNDFQKGDIAEGYSVSREKKESFPLTVTSAQKNPTAFYLCASRGGSSYNSPLHFGNGTRLTVT.

The V and J genes are TRBV4-2 and TRBJ2-1; 10 nucleotides match TRBD2. The germline CDR1 and CDR2 sequences are LGHNA and YNFKEQ. The CDR3 has 18 residues. J was trimmed by 0 bases and V by 3 bases; bases with no gene match: 8. The CDR3 region has the DNA TGTGCCAGCAGCCAGATAGCGGGAGGAATCAGCTCCTACAATGAGCAGTTCTTC. The encoded protein is CASSQIAGGISSYNEQFF.

The chain is built from TRBV2 and TRBJ1-6; unclear D gene. Germline CDR1 is SNHLY and CDR2 is FYNNEI. Trimming stripped 11 bases from V and 8 bases from J, with 13 bases between. There are 12 residues in the CDR3. The CDR3 region has the DNA TGTGCCTCCATCGGGGAACATTCACCCCTCCACTTT. As protein: CASIGEHSPLHF.

The V and J genes are TRBV2 and TRBJ2-7, with 11 bases aligning to TRBD2. Germline values: CDR1 SNHLY, CDR2 FYNNEI. This CDR3 is built from 12 residues. V gave up 8 bases and J gave up 3 bases; unmatched junction bases: 0. For the CDR3, the DNA is TGTGCCAGCGGACTAGCGGGCTACGAGCAGTACTTC. Translated, it gives CASGLAGYEQYF. The full variable domain, its missing parts supplied by reference TRBV2 and TRBJ2-7, is EPEVTQTPSHQVTQMGQEVILRCVPISNHLYFYWYRQILGQKVEFLVSFYNNEISEKSEIFDDQFSVERPDGSNFTLKIRSTKLEDSAMYFCASGLAGYEQYFGPGTRLTVT.

The V and J genes are TRBV10-3 and TRBJ2-7; possibly TRBD1 for D (5 bases). There are 11 residues in the CDR3. CDR1 and CDR2 (germline): ENHRY, SYGVKD. Trimming cost V 6 bases and J 3 bases, with 6 bases left between them. This chain's CDR3 is CAISRDYEQYF. CDR3 coding DNA: TGTGCCATCAGCAGGGACTACGAGCAGTACTTC.

This chain joins TRBV5-4 and TRBJ2-7, with 9 bases matching TRBD1. The CDR3 has 16 amino acids. Unmatched junction bases numbered 11, after V lost 2 bases and J lost 5 bases. Germline CDR1 and CDR2: SGHNT and YYREEE (reference sequence). CDR3 bases: TGTGCCAGCAGCTTTCAACGGGACAGGGTATCGGACGAGCAGTACTTC. It codes for CASSFQRDRVSDEQYF.

J is TRBJ1-1 and V is TRBV10-3, with D possibly matching TRBD1 (6 bases). Trimming removed 2 bases from V and 3 bases from J, with 13 bases in between. This CDR3 spans 15 amino acids. Per the germline V gene, CDR1 is ENHRY and CDR2 is SYGVKD. The CDR3 loop is CAISERTGIDTEAFF. CDR3 coding DNA: TGTGCCATCAGTGAGCGTACAGGGATTGACACTGAAGCTTTCTTT.

The rearrangement links TRBV4-1 to TRBJ2-3; 10 positions match TRBD2. Losses at the gene ends were 4 bases for V and 6 bases for J; bases not matched to a gene: 7. Germline-derived CDR1 and CDR2 are MGHRA and YSYEKL. CDR3 length: 15 residues. The CDR3 loop reads CASSRGLASGDTQYF. DNA for the CDR3: TGCGCCAGCAGCCGGGGACTAGCGAGCGGGGATACGCAGTATTTT.

The J gene is TRBJ2-1, the V gene TRBV3-1 (or the pseudogene TRBV3-2); 9 bases agree with TRBD2. The CDR3 runs to 15 residues. Looked up from germline, CDR1 is LGHDT and CDR2 is YNNKEL (reference sequence). The junction had 6 bases not matched to a gene; V was cut back by 4 bases and J by 5 bases. The CDR3 spells CASSPGGRVHNEQFF. DNA for the CDR3: TGTGCCAGCAGCCCCGGCGGGAGGGTTCACAATGAGCAGTTCTTC.

The chain is built from TRBV29-1 and TRBJ1-3, with D tentatively TRBD1 (5 bases). Germline lookup yields CDR1 SQVTM and CDR2 ANQGSEA. V lost 4 bases and J lost 1, with 17 bases in between. CDR3 length: 16 amino acids. CDR3 in amino acids: CSVVRSREVSGNTIYF. CDR3 nucleotides: TGCAGCGTTGTTAGGAGCAGGGAGGTTTCTGGAAACACCATATATTTT.

The V and J genes are TRBV2 and TRBJ1-2, with a tentative D call TRBD1 (5 bases). Trimming removed 6 bases from V and 4 bases from J, with 12 bases in between. The germline gives CDR1 SNHLY, CDR2 FYNNEI. The CDR3 contains 13 residues. The CDR3 nucleotides read TGTGCCAGCAGGCGGACAACGGTCTATGGCTACACCTTC. Protein sequence: CASRRTTVYGYTF.

This clone appeared once. The J gene is TRBJ2-3, the V gene TRBV27, with 16 bases identical to TRBD2. This CDR3 comprises 18 residues. With V trimmed by 3 bases and J by 0 bases, 3 bases remained unmatched. Per germline, CDR1 MNHEY and CDR2 SMNVEV (reference sequence). The DNA of the CDR3 is TGTGCCAGCAGTTTGTTGGGACTAGCGGGGGGGAGCACAGATACGCAGTATTTT. Residues: CASSLLGLAGGSTDTQYF.

The V call is TRBV27, the J call TRBJ2-3; D perhaps matches TRBD2 (5 bases). The CDR3 contains 14 residues. Germline loops: CDR1 MNHEY, CDR2 SMNVEV (reference sequence). V lost 5 bases and J 0 bases, leaving 9 bases between the germline ends. The CDR3 DNA is TGTGCCAGCAGTATAACTAGGAGCACAGATACGCAGTATTTT. Translation: CASSITRSTDTQYF.

The V and J genes are TRBV25-1 and TRBJ1-6, with TRBD1 identical over 7 bases. V trimming: 3 bases; J trimming: 4 bases; junction bases outside the gene matches: 12. Germline V gene lookup returns CDR1 MGHDK and CDR2 SYGVNS. This CDR3 is built from 18 residues. CDR3 DNA sequence: TGTGCCAGCAGTGATCTAAACAGGGGCGCGGCTTATAATTCACCCCTCCACTTT. Translation: CASSDLNRGAAYNSPLHF.

The chain employs TRBV29-1 and TRBJ2-1; 7 bases line up with TRBD2. The length of the CDR3 is 14 residues. Germline lookup yields CDR1 SQVTM and CDR2 ANQGSEA. Losses at the gene ends were 6 bases for V and 7 bases for J; bases not matched to a gene: 12. CDR3 sequence reads: CSVGAGLAPNEQFF. Here the CDR3 DNA reads TGCAGCGTGGGAGCGGGACTCGCCCCGAATGAGCAGTTCTTC.

This chain uses TRBV4-1 with TRBJ1-4, with 7 positions matching TRBD1. The CDR3 spans 14 residues. Losses at the gene ends were 2 bases for V and 7 bases for J; bases not matched to a gene: 4. Germline V lookup: CDR1 MGHRA, CDR2 YSYEKL. The CDR3 DNA reads TGCGCCAGCAGCCAACAGGGGGGAAGTGAAAAACTGTTTTTT. It encodes CASSQQGGSEKLFF.

A remark on this clone: Additional DNA sequences in this sample encode the identical CDR3. V and J are TRBV5-1 and TRBJ2-3, with 10 bases lining up with TRBD2. With V trimmed by 0 bases and J by 1 base, 2 bases remained unmatched. CDR1 and CDR2 (germline): SGHRS, YFSETQ. The CDR3 consists of 16 residues. This chain's CDR3 is CASSLGLAGGTDTQYF. CDR3 coding DNA: TGCGCCAGCAGCTTGGGGCTAGCGGGGGGCACAGATACGCAGTATTTT. Looking up the rest from reference TRBV5-1 and TRBJ2-3 gives the full variable domain: KAGVTQTPRYLIKTRGQQVTLSCSPISGHRSVSWYQQTPGQGLQFLFEYFSETQRNKGNFPGRFSGRQFSNSRSEMNVSTLELGDSALYLCASSLGLAGGTDTQYFGPGTRLTVL.

The chain uses TRBV2 and TRBJ2-7, with D perhaps TRBD2 (6 bases). Trimming left V 8 bases short and J 1 base short, with 12 bases between. In germline, CDR1 is SNHLY, CDR2 FYNNEI. The CDR3 loop spans 13 amino acids. In DNA, the CDR3 is TGTGCCAGCGGCAAGACTAGATCCTACGAGCAGTACTTC. It specifies CASGKTRSYEQYF.

The V and J genes are TRBV5-1 and TRBJ1-1; tentative D call: TRBD1 (6 bases). Germline loops: CDR1 SGHRS, CDR2 YFSETQ. CDR3 length equals 14 residues. Trimming took 4 bases from V and 7 from J, leaving 17 bases between them. The DNA for the CDR3 is TGCGCCAGCAGCCCCTTGACAGGATTGAATGAAGCTTTCTTT. Its protein product is CASSPLTGLNEAFF.

The chain is built from TRBV28 and TRBJ1-6; TRBD1 might be the D (5 bases). Germline values: CDR1 MDHEN, CDR2 SYDVKM. The CDR3 has 13 amino acids. V lost 11 bases and J lost 4, with 12 bases in between. In nucleotides, the CDR3 is TGTGCCTGGGGGGGAAGTTATAATTCACCCCTCCACTTT. It specifies CAWGGSYNSPLHF.